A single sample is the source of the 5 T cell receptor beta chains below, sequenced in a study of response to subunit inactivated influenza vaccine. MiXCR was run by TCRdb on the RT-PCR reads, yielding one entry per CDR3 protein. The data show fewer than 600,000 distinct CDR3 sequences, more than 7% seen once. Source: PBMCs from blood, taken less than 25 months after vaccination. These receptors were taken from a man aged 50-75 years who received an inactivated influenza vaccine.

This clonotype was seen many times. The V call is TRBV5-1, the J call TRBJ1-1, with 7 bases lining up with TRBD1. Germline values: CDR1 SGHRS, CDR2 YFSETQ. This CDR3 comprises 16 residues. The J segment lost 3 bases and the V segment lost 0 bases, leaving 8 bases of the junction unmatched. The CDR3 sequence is CASSLEIRGLDTEAFF. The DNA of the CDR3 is TGCGCCAGCAGCTTGGAAATTAGGGGGCTGGACACTGAAGCTTTCTTT.

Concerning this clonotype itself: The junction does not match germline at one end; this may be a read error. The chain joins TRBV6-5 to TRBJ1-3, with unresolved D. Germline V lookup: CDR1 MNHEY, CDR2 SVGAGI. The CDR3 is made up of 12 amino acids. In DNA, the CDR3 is TGTGCCAGCCGCAGCTCTGGAAAAACCATATATTTT. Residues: CASRSSGKTIYF.

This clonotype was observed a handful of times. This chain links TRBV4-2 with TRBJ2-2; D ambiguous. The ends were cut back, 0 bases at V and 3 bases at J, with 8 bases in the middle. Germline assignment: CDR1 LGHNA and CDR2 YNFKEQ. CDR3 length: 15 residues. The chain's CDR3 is CASSQESTDTGELFF. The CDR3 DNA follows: TGTGCCAGCAGCCAAGAGTCGACCGACACCGGGGAGCTGTTTTTT.

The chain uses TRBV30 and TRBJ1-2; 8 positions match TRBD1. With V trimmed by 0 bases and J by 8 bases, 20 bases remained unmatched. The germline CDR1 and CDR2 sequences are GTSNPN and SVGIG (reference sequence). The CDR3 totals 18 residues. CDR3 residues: CAWSVRVGAGGPLVGYTF. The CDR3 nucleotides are TGTGCCTGGAGTGTACGGGTCGGGGCAGGGGGCCCCCTCGTGGGCTACACCTTC.

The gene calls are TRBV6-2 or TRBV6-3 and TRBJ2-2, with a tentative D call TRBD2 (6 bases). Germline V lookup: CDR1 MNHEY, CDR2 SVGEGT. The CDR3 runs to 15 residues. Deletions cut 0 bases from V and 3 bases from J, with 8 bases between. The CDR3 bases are TGTGCCAGCAGTTACTCTACGGGGGACACCGGGGAGCTGTTTTTT. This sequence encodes CASSYSTGDTGELFF.